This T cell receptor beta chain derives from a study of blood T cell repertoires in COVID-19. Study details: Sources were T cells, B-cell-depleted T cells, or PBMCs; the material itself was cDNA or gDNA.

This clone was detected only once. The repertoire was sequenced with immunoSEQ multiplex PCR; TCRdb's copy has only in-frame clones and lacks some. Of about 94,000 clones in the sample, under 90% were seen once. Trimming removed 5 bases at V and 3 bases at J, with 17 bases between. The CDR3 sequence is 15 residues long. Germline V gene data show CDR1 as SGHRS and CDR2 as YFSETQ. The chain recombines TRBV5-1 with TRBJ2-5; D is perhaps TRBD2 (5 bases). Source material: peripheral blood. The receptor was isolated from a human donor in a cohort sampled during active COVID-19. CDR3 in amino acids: CASRNGGTVEETQYF. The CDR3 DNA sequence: TGCGCCAGCAGGAATGGAGGAACAGTTGAAGAGACCCAGTACTTC.